Following are 28 T cell receptor beta chains from one sample sequenced in a study of blood T cell repertoires in COVID-19. Measured with immunoSEQ multiplex PCR; TCRdb has only the in-frame clones, and not every one. Of 250,000 or so clones listed, around nine tenths are singletons. The sequenced sample consisted of peripheral blood. The receptors shown here come from a woman in her sixties with COVID-19, enrolled during active disease.

The chain joins TRBV10-3 to TRBJ2-2; D perhaps matches TRBD2 (7 bases). The CDR3 is 12 residues long. Trimming cost V 11 bases and J 5 bases, with 12 bases left between them. Looked up from germline, CDR1 is ENHRY and CDR2 is SYGVKD. CDR3 DNA: TGTGCCGCTGAGGGGGGGACCGGGGAGCTGTTTTTT. Translated: CAAEGGTGELFF.

The chain employs TRBV3-1 (or the pseudogene TRBV3-2) and TRBJ2-7, with D maybe TRBD2 (6 bases). V was shortened by 0 bases and J by 6 bases, with 12 bases between the two germline ends. Germline assignment: CDR1 LGHDT and CDR2 YNNKEL (reference sequence). The CDR3 is made up of 14 amino acids. The chain's CDR3 is CASSQETSRGEQYF. The CDR3 DNA is TGTGCCAGCAGCCAAGAGACTAGTAGGGGCGAGCAGTACTTC.

This chain uses TRBV24-1 with TRBJ2-2, with 8 bases identical to TRBD1. After removal of 7 bases from V and 4 bases from J, the junction contained 7 bases not matched to a gene. In germline, CDR1 is KGHDR, CDR2 SFDVKD. The CDR3 runs to 15 residues. CDR3 sequence (DNA): TGTGCCACCAGGGCCGGGACAGGAGTCACCGGGGAGCTGTTTTTT. Residues: CATRAGTGVTGELFF.

The chain employs TRBV9 and TRBJ2-2, with TRBD2 matching over 8 bases. There are 15 residues in the CDR3. V shed 2 bases, J shed 3 bases, and the junction held 3 bases outside the gene matches. Germline V gives CDR1 SGDLS, CDR2 YYNGEE. The chain's CDR3 is CASSVTSGDTGELFF. CDR3 sequence (DNA): TGTGCCAGCAGCGTTACTAGCGGAGACACCGGGGAGCTGTTTTTT.

This sequence joins TRBV7-9 and TRBJ1-1, with D possibly matching TRBD1 (5 bases). V was cut by 5 bases and J by 2 bases, with 24 bases left in between. CDR1 and CDR2 from the germline V gene are SEHNR and FQNEAQ (reference sequence). This CDR3 comprises 18 residues. CDR3 residues: CASSPLPGLVAANTEAFF. The CDR3 bases are TGTGCCAGCAGCCCTCTACCGGGACTCGTCGCCGCTAACACTGAAGCTTTCTTT.

The genes are TRBV21-1 and TRBJ2-2; the table's TRBD2 call for D was not verified on the DNA. TRBV21-1 is a documented pseudogene. This CDR3 has 16 amino acids. The CDR3 nucleotides are TGTGCCAGCAGCTCCATCAAGCTAGTTGACACCGGGGAGCTGTTTTTT. Translation gives CASSSIKLVDTGELFF.

The rearrangement joins TRBV7-8 to TRBJ1-1; 7 nucleotides agree with TRBD1. The V and J ends lost 2 bases and 6 bases, in that order; junction bases with no gene match: 6. The CDR3 spans 14 residues. Germline V lookup: CDR1 SGHVS, CDR2 FQNEAQ. The CDR3 DNA reads as TGTGCCAGCAGCTTAAGAGGGGGCGCGGCTGAAGCTTTCTTT. Translation gives CASSLRGGAAEAFF.

V is TRBV6-5 and J is TRBJ1-2; D might be TRBD1 (6 bases). This CDR3 has 13 residues. CDR1 is MNHEY and CDR2 is SVGAGI in the germline V gene. Trimming shortened V by 6 bases and J by 4 bases, and 12 bases separated the two germline ends. CDR3 sequence (DNA): TGTGCCAGCAGCCGGGCGGGGGCCTATGGCTACACCTTC. It is translated as CASSRAGAYGYTF.

The chain carries TRBV2 and TRBJ1-1; D might be TRBD1 (5 bases). V lost 6 bases, J lost 4 bases, and 12 bases lay in between. There are 13 residues in the CDR3. The germline CDR1 and CDR2 sequences are SNHLY and FYNNEI. The CDR3 nucleotides read TGTGCCAGCAGGGGGCAGGTGGGCACTGAAGCTTTCTTT. It specifies CASRGQVGTEAFF.

J is TRBJ2-1 and V is TRBV6-1; 14 bases fit TRBD2. V gave up 3 bases and J gave up 8 bases; unmatched junction bases: 3. The CDR3 consists of 15 residues. Germline values: CDR1 MNHNS, CDR2 SASEGT. CDR3: CASSETSGRGDEQFF. In nucleotides, the CDR3 is TGTGCCAGCAGTGAGACTAGCGGGAGGGGCGATGAGCAGTTCTTC.

This chain links TRBV18 with TRBJ2-5; 11 positions agree with TRBD1. The J segment lost 5 bases and the V segment lost 5 bases, leaving 7 bases of the junction unmatched. This CDR3 contains 15 residues. Germline loops: CDR1 KGHSH, CDR2 LQKENI. CDR3 in amino acids: CASSAGQGAWETQYF. The CDR3 DNA is TGTGCCAGCTCAGCCGGACAGGGGGCGTGGGAGACCCAGTACTTC.

The J gene is TRBJ2-1, the V gene TRBV9; D is undetermined. Germline V gene sequence: CDR1 SGDLS, CDR2 YYNGEE. V lost 0 bases, J lost 2 bases, and 6 bases lay in between. CDR3 length: 14 amino acids. The DNA of the CDR3 is TGTGCCAGCAGCGTAGGCGTGGCCTACAATGAGCAGTTCTTC. This translates into CASSVGVAYNEQFF.

The chain links TRBV9 to TRBJ2-2; no firm D call. This CDR3 has 14 amino acids. CDR1 is SGDLS and CDR2 is YYNGEE in the germline V gene. V lost 0 bases and J 5 bases, leaving 8 bases between the germline ends. CDR3 amino acids: CASSVASRTGELFF. CDR3 coding DNA: TGTGCCAGCAGCGTAGCGAGTCGTACCGGGGAGCTGTTTTTT.

This chain uses TRBV4-1 with TRBJ1-2; D might be TRBD1 (6 bases). V lost 1 base to trimming and J lost 5 bases, with 14 bases between them. The CDR3 consists of 15 residues. The germline CDR1 and CDR2 sequences are MGHRA and YSYEKL. The CDR3 spells CASSQVNREGYGYTF. For the CDR3, the DNA is TGCGCCAGCAGCCAAGTGAACAGGGAGGGGTATGGCTACACCTTC.

The rearrangement uses TRBV7-9 and TRBJ2-1; no clear D gene. Trimming cost V 3 bases and J 10 bases, with 16 bases left between them. Germline V CDR1 and CDR2: SEHNR, FQNEAQ (reference sequence). The CDR3 extends over 14 amino acids. CDR3 sequence: CASSLASQPGEQFF. CDR3 nucleotides: TGTGCCAGCAGCTTGGCCAGCCAGCCCGGGGAGCAGTTCTTC.

At least ten counts were recorded for this clone. The V and J genes are TRBV9 and TRBJ2-1; 8 positions match TRBD1. The CDR3 sequence is 19 residues long. Germline V gene lookup returns CDR1 SGDLS and CDR2 YYNGEE. The V and J ends lost 4 bases and 1 base, in that order; junction bases with no gene match: 16. The CDR3 region has the DNA TGTGCCAGCAGCCCATCCCTCCGAAGAGGACAGGGTTCCTACAATGAGCAGTTCTTC. Protein: CASSPSLRRGQGSYNEQFF.

V usage is TRBV2 and J usage is TRBJ2-1; 8 bases match TRBD2. This CDR3 has 14 residues. V was clipped by 3 bases and J by 10 bases; unmatched bases: 8. Germline V gives CDR1 SNHLY, CDR2 FYNNEI. CDR3 nucleotide sequence: TGTGCCAGCAGTGACGGGAGGGGGTTGCGGGAGCAGTTCTTC. It specifies CASSDGRGLREQFF.

The J gene is TRBJ1-1, the V gene TRBV6-5; TRBD1 is a possible D gene (6 bases). Germline lookup yields CDR1 MNHEY and CDR2 SVGAGI. V lost 0 bases to trimming and J lost 0 bases, with 11 bases between them. The CDR3 runs to 16 residues. CDR3 DNA sequence: TGTGCCAGCAGTTACTCGGGACATAGCCTGAACACTGAAGCTTTCTTT. It is translated as CASSYSGHSLNTEAFF.

V and J are TRBV6-5 and TRBJ2-7, with 9 bases aligning to TRBD2. CDR3 size: 14 residues. Germline V gene sequence: CDR1 MNHEY, CDR2 SVGAGI. The J segment lost 3 bases and the V segment lost 4 bases, leaving 4 bases of the junction unmatched. DNA of the CDR3: TGTGCCAGCAGTTGGAATAGCGGGAGCTACGAGCAGTACTTC. Translating gives CASSWNSGSYEQYF.

The chain is built from TRBV28 and TRBJ2-3; 8 nucleotides match TRBD1. The ends lost 7 bases at V and 2 bases at J; junction bases unmatched: 8. Germline assignment: CDR1 MDHEN and CDR2 SYDVKM. This CDR3 region has 15 residues. CDR3 region: CASTKRTGYTDTQYF. The CDR3 DNA reads TGTGCCAGCACCAAAAGGACAGGGTACACAGATACGCAGTATTTT.

This chain uses TRBV2 with TRBJ1-4; TRBD1 might be the D (5 bases). With 0 bases removed from V and 10 bases from J, the gap between germline ends came to 9 bases. The CDR3 covers 13 residues. Germline CDR1 and CDR2: SNHLY and FYNNEI. The CDR3 bases are TGTGCCAGCAGTGAAGCGGCCGGGGGAAAACTGTTTTTT. Protein: CASSEAAGGKLFF.

The rearrangement uses TRBV29-1 and TRBJ1-2; possibly TRBD1 for D (5 bases). Germline V gene lookup returns CDR1 SQVTM and CDR2 ANQGSEA. Trimming shortened V by 7 bases and J by 5 bases, and 20 bases separated the two germline ends. The CDR3 covers 14 residues. Written as DNA, the CDR3 is TGCAGCGCCAATCAGGGTTCGGGGGGATATGGCTACACCTTC. Translated, it gives CSANQGSGGYGYTF.

CDR3 nucleotide sequence: TGTGCCACCAGCAGAGATACTACATCCAATAGGGGCTACACCTTC. It codes for CATSRDTTSNRGYTF. V usage is TRBV15 and J usage is TRBJ1-2; D gene unclear. Germline CDR1 reads LNHNV; CDR2 reads YYDKDF (reference sequence). Trimming took off 0 bases at V and 8 bases at J, with 16 bases between the two ends. The CDR3 runs 15 residues.

The chain couples TRBV7-3 to TRBJ1-1; a weak D match, TRBD1 (6 bases). The germline V and J ends were trimmed by 2 bases and 5 bases, with 12 bases remaining between them. CDR3 length equals 14 residues. Germline CDR1 and CDR2: SGHTA and FQGTGA. CDR3 sequence reads: CASSLAGGRTEAFF. The CDR3 DNA follows: TGTGCCAGCAGCTTAGCGGGGGGCCGGACTGAAGCTTTCTTT.

This rearrangement joins TRBV2 to TRBJ1-1, with a possible D match to TRBD1 (5 bases). Germline V lookup: CDR1 SNHLY, CDR2 FYNNEI. The CDR3 length is 14 residues. V was clipped by 11 bases and J by 3 bases, with 19 bases between them. For the CDR3, the DNA is TGTGCCTCTGGGGCCAGAGGCGGGGACACTGAAGCTTTCTTT. As protein: CASGARGGDTEAFF.

The chain joins TRBV27 to TRBJ1-1, with D perhaps TRBD1 (5 bases). CDR3 length: 14 residues. Trimming took off 2 bases at V and 4 bases at J, with 11 bases between the two ends. Germline V CDR1 and CDR2: MNHEY, SMNVEV (reference sequence). DNA for the CDR3: TGTGCCAGCAGTTTAGGGGAGGGGCTCACTGAAGCTTTCTTT. Its translation is CASSLGEGLTEAFF.

The chain combines TRBV14 with TRBJ2-1; 7 nucleotides align to TRBD2. The length of the CDR3 is 15 residues. CDR1 SGHDN and CDR2 FVKESK come from the germline V gene. Unmatched junction bases numbered 5, after V lost 4 bases and J lost 2 bases. CDR3 DNA sequence: TGTGCCAGCAGCCGTGAGGGAGGGCCCTACAATGAGCAGTTCTTC. Protein: CASSREGGPYNEQFF.

Comment on this clone: This sample also contains other DNA sequences that code for the same CDR3. The CDR3 nucleotides read TGCGCCAGCAGCTTGACAGGGGGAACTGAAGCTTTCTTT. This sequence encodes CASSLTGGTEAFF. The chain links TRBV5-1 to TRBJ1-1, with 8 bases identical to TRBD1. The germline V gene has CDR1 SGHRS and CDR2 YFSETQ. This CDR3 comprises 13 residues. After removal of 1 base from V and 5 bases from J, the junction contained 1 base not matched to a gene.